The sequence of this TCR beta chain was determined in a study of Ad26.COV2.S vaccination and SARS-CoV-2 variants. Study-level information: Enrolled in COV1001, the donor was in the Ad26.COV2.S trial arm, which received the vaccine. Intramuscular Ad26.COV2.S doses were given once or twice, 56 days apart.

Treatment reported: roughly 19 received Ad26.COV2.S at low or high dose, single or two shots; roughly five received placebo; per-sample allocation not given. Vaccine and placebo recipients were sampled on day 63 after the first injection. Within Boston, the person who donated was an adult of 18-55 years. Germline CDR1 reads WSHSY; CDR2 reads SAAADI. V gave up 6 bases and J gave up 4 bases; unmatched junction bases: 6. There are 14 residues in the CDR3. The repertoire was sequenced with immunoSEQ multiplex PCR; TCRdb's copy has only in-frame clones and lacks some. The data contain more than 350,000 clones, about 93% of them singletons.

The chain carries TRBV10-2 and TRBJ2-3; TRBD1 aligns across 8 bases. The material was peripheral blood, obtained in a trial of Ad26.COV2.S vaccine versus placebo. The sequence was obtained from a person aged 18-60 years who received the Ad26.COV2.S COVID-19 vaccine or a placebo. Here the CDR3 DNA reads TGCGCCAGCAGCTTCGACAGGGGTTCAGATACGCAGTATTTT. Protein: CASSFDRGSDTQYF.